This is a list of T cell receptor beta chains from one sample in a study of blood T cell repertoires in COVID-19. Repertoires were generated with immunoSEQ multiplex PCR, while TCRdb's copy carries only in-frame clones and drops some. The table has roughly 330,000 clones, about 87% seen once. The sample comprised peripheral blood. The receptors were sampled from a man younger than 45 with COVID-19, enrolled during active disease. The CDR3 runs from the conserved cysteine through the conserved F or W. D genes are given only for firm matches.

TRBJ1-2,-,TRBV7-9,15,TGTGCCAGCAGCTTAGTCCAGGCCCACGACTATGGCTACACCTTC,CASSLVQAHDYGYTF
TRBJ2-1,TRBD2,TRBV7-6,14,TGTGCCAGCAGCCGACTAGCGACCTACAATGAGCAGTTCTTC,CASSRLATYNEQFF
TRBJ1-2,-,TRBV28,12,TGTGCCAGCAGTTCAAACTACTATGGCTACACCTTC,CASSSNYYGYTF
TRBJ1-4,-,TRBV7-8,12,TGTGCCAGCAGCTTAGTACAAGAAAAACTGTTTTTT,CASSLVQEKLFF
TRBJ1-2,-,TRBV7-2,14,TGTGCCAGCACTCAGGGGACCCCTAACTATGGCTACACCTTC,CASTQGTPNYGYTF
TRBJ1-6,-,TRBV6-4,17,TGTGCCAGCTTCCCGGACAGAAGGAGCTCCTATAATTCACCCCTCCACTTT,CASFPDRRSSYNSPLHF
TRBJ1-2,TRBD1,TRBV7-3,14,TGTGCCAGCAGCTTAATGAGGCAGGGGGATGGCTACACCTTC,CASSLMRQGDGYTF
TRBJ2-3,-,TRBV5-4,14,TGTGCCAGCAGCTTATGGGACGGGAGAGATACGCAGTATTTT,CASSLWDGRDTQYF
TRBJ1-1,-,TRBV6-2/TRBV6-3,16,TGTGCCAGCAGTTACTCGGCAGGGGCCATGAACACTGAAGCTTTCTTT,CASSYSAGAMNTEAFF
TRBJ2-7,TRBD1,TRBV28,14,TGTGCCAGCAAGAGTAGACAGGGTCGTTACGAGCAGTACTTC,CASKSRQGRYEQYF
TRBJ1-1,-,TRBV6-6,12,TGTGCCAGCAGACAGGGTAACACTGAAGCTTTCTTT,CASRQGNTEAFF
TRBJ2-7,TRBD1,TRBV7-2,15,TGTGCCAGCAGCTTAGTCCGGACAGGGACCTACGAGCAGTACTTC,CASSLVRTGTYEQYF
TRBJ2-3,-,TRBV2,14,TGTGCCAGCAGTGACCTCGCGAGCACAGATACGCAGTATTTT,CASSDLASTDTQYF
TRBJ2-1,TRBD2,TRBV5-4,18,TGTGCCAGCAGCCCAGCCGCCGCTAGCGGGAGGGGTAGAAATGAGCAGTTCTTC,CASSPAAASGRGRNEQFF
TRBJ2-1,-,TRBV27,17,TGTGCCAGCAGTTTGGGTAGCGCTGGGTCTTTTGGCAATGAGCAGTTCTTC,CASSLGSAGSFGNEQFF
TRBJ2-3,TRBD1,TRBV19,14,TGTGCCAGTAGCAGACAGGGCGGCACAGATACGCAGTATTTT,CASSRQGGTDTQYF